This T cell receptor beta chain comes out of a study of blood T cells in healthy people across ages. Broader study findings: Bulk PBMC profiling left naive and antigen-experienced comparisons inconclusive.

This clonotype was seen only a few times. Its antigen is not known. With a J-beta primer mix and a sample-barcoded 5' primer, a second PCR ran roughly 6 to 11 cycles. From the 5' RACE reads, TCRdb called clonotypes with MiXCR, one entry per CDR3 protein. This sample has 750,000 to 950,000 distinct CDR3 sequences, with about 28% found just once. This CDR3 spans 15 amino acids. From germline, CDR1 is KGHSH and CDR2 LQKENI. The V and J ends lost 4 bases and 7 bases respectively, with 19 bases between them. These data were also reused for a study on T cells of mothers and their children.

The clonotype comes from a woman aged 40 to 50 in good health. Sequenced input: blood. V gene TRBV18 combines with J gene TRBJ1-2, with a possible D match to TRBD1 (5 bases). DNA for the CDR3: TGTGCCAGCTCACTCCAAACAGGAGTTGGCGGTGGCTACACCTTC. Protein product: CASSLQTGVGGGYTF.